Below are 9 T cell receptor beta chains sequenced from a single sample in a study of cytomegalovirus exposure and HLA in healthy donors. Vbeta (60) and Jbeta (13) primers were used in the PCR. TCRdb's copy holds only in-frame clones and misses some; the assay was immunoSEQ multiplex PCR. The sample has roughly 92,000 clones; approximately 7.1% are singletons. Sequenced sample: PBMCs. These receptors originate from a man aged 45-65 years in good health and CMV-seronegative.

This clone has more than one count but fewer than ten. The chain is built from TRBV19 and TRBJ1-4; perhaps TRBD1 as D (6 bases). Trimming removed 3 bases at V and 5 bases at J, with 19 bases between. The CDR3 consists of 17 residues. The V gene's germline CDR1 is LNHDA and CDR2 SQIVND (reference sequence). CDR3 in DNA: TGTGCCAGTAGTATCCCCCCTGGTAGGGGGTTAAATGAAAAACTGTTTTTT. This encodes CASSIPPGRGLNEKLFF.

This chain joins TRBV4-3 and TRBJ2-2; perhaps TRBD2 as D (7 bases). The CDR3 runs 17 residues. V lost 0 bases to trimming and J lost 0 bases, with 11 bases between them. Germline V gene lookup returns CDR1 LGHNA and CDR2 YSLEER. The CDR3 DNA follows: TGCGCCAGCAGCCAAGATTTCGGGGGGCCGAACACCGGGGAGCTGTTTTTT. It yields the protein CASSQDFGGPNTGELFF.

Worth noting for this clone: Other DNA sequences from this sample encode an identical CDR3 as well. This chain connects TRBV9 to TRBJ1-1; no reliable D call. The germline gives CDR1 SGDLS, CDR2 YYNGEE. The V gene lost 0 bases and the J gene lost 2 bases, with 5 bases spanning the gap. The CDR3 runs 13 residues. CDR3 residues: CASSVGANTEAFF. DNA for the CDR3: TGTGCCAGCAGCGTAGGGGCCAACACTGAAGCTTTCTTT.

This clone has a handful of counts. The chain combines TRBV4-2 with TRBJ1-2; D unclear. Germline CDR1 and CDR2: LGHNA and YNFKEQ. Between the trimmed V and J ends, which lost 2 bases and 6 bases, there was a span of 16 bases. The CDR3 contains 15 residues. CDR3 in DNA: TGTGCCAGCAGCCAAATCAAGGCAGCGGGGAATGGCTACACCTTC. Protein sequence: CASSQIKAAGNGYTF.

This clone was recorded a few times. V gene TRBV7-8 combines with J gene TRBJ2-1; 10 bases fit TRBD1. CDR1 SGHVS and CDR2 FQNEAQ come from the germline V gene. CDR3 length: 16 residues. The ends lost 1 base at V and 13 bases at J; junction bases unmatched: 13. CDR3 coding DNA: TGTGCCAGCAGCTTAGGGAGGGGACAGGGGTTCGGGACCCAGTTCTTC. It is translated as CASSLGRGQGFGTQFF.

The chain couples TRBV7-2 to TRBJ2-3; D unresolved. Trimming shortened V by 2 bases and J by 2 bases, and 5 bases separated the two germline ends. The CDR3 consists of 13 residues. CDR1 SGHTA and CDR2 FQGNSA come from the germline V gene. The CDR3 region is CASSLQNTDTQYF. CDR3 bases: TGTGCCAGCAGCTTACAGAACACAGATACGCAGTATTTT.

In regard to this clone: A read error may account for a junction end that differs from germline. The chain combines TRBV11-2 with TRBJ2-3; 8 positions match TRBD1. This CDR3 contains 14 residues. The germline V gene has CDR1 SGHAT and CDR2 FQNNGV. The chain's CDR3 is CARSPDRVTDTQYF. The CDR3 region has the DNA TGTGCCCGCAGCCCGGACAGGGTCACAGATACGCAGTATTTT.

This chain joins TRBV5-4 and TRBJ2-3; 9 bases match TRBD2. Germline CDR1 is SGHNT and CDR2 is YYREEE (reference sequence). This CDR3 is built from 16 residues. After removal of 0 bases from V and 1 base from J, the junction contained 3 bases not matched to a gene. CDR3 sequence: CASSLGGGRGTDTQYF. Written as DNA, the CDR3 is TGTGCCAGCAGCTTGGGCGGCGGGAGGGGCACAGATACGCAGTATTTT.

The chain recombines TRBV29-1 with TRBJ2-5; TRBD1 matches at 7 bases. Germline CDR1 reads SQVTM; CDR2 reads ANQGSEA. Germline trimming cut 4 bases from V and 5 bases from J; bases unmatched to any gene: 4. CDR3 length equals 12 residues. The CDR3 bases are TGCAGCGTTGGGACAGGTTCGGAGACCCAGTACTTC. Translation gives CSVGTGSETQYF.